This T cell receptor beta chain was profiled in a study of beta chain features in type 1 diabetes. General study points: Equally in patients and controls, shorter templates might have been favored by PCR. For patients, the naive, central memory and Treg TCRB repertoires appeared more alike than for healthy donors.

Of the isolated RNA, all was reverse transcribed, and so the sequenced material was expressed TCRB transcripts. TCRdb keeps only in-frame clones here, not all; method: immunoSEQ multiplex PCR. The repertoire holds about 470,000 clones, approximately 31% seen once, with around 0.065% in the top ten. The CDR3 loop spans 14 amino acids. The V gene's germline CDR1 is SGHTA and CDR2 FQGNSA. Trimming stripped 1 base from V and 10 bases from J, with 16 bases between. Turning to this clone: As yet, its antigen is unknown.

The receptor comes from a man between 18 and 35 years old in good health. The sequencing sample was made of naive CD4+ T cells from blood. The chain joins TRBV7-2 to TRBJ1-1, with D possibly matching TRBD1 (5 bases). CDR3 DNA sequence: TGTGCCAGCAGCTTAGTGTCCGGGACCGGAGCAGCTTTCTTT. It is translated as CASSLVSGTGAAFF.